Reported below is one TCR beta chain. There is no known antigen for this receptor. No base quality information exists; no much larger clone differs at one position. This sample was included in a study of blood T cell repertoires in COVID-19 (dated by TCRdb to 2020 to 2021). Broadly, across the study: Samples covering the acute and convalescent phases of COVID-19 were provided by collaborators in the United States, Italy and Spain. The prospective study material was composed of cDNA or gDNA derived from T cells, B-cell-depleted T cells, or PBMCs. Deeply sampled blood TCRbeta repertoires from subjects exposed to, actively infected with, or recovered from COVID-19 were included in the dataset. The repertoires were made available in a free public database intended to serve as a resource for research on the immune response to SARS-CoV-2. The samples were drawn from the first 160 participants of the ongoing ImmuneRACE study and from 950 to 1,500 subjects provided by 6 global collaborators. Sample metadata almost always included a de-identified subject ID, COVID-19 status, age in years and sex. Where available, HLA class I and class II types were taken from metadata supplied by the sample provider and were not determined by assay-based typing. Broad study findings and their caveats: How much clinical and demographic metadata was included differed by source and by participant, and the metadata was provided uncurated.

The collaborating institutions used their own protocols to collect whole blood in K2EDTA tubes. For TCRbeta analysis, collaborators shipped samples in one of three forms: frozen whole blood, isolated PBMCs, or DNA extracted from either of those sample types. From cysteine to phenylalanine, the CDR3 is 14 amino acids long. CDR3 DNA is the only sequence kept; it has 42 bases, read in frame from the first base. Trimming removed 2 bases from V and 0 bases from J, leaving 4 bases between the germline ends. The CDR1 and CDR2 encoded by the germline V gene (reference sequence) are MNHEY and SMNVEV. The immunoSEQ Assay, a bias-controlled multiplex PCR, was used to amplify TCRbeta CDR3 regions from genomic DNA. In the paper's pipeline: Within the assay, amplification of reference gene primers was used to estimate how many nucleated cells each sample contained. To quantify the absolute abundance of each unique TCRbeta CDR3 rearrangement, sequence reads were collapsed and filtered. For each sample, productive Simpson clonality was calculated by taking the square root of Simpson's diversity index across productive rearrangements. This immuneACCESS table, as held by TCRdb, lists in-frame sequences with V and J called but not all clones. Of the missing ones, under half trace to an unresolved V gene in checked studies; the others have no known cause. V and J calls and clone size follow that table, whereas D and trimming were derived from the DNA. A total of more than 85,000 clones appear in this sample, about four fifths of them only once. The top ten hold more than 15% of the sample.

The sample was peripheral blood. This clonotype originated in a man at least 80 years old with acute or convalescent COVID-19. Here the chain combines TRBV27 and TRBJ1-4, with no D gene named confidently. CDR3 protein: CASSLISTNEKLFF. The DNA sequence is as follows: TGTGCCAGCAGTTTAATCTCAACTAATGAAAAACTGTTTTTT.